Described below is a single T cell receptor beta chain sequence and its context. TCRdb keeps only in-frame clones here, not all; method: immunoSEQ multiplex PCR. The sample contains about 49,000 clones, over 75% of which appear only once. The data belong to a study of blood T cell repertoires in COVID-19. The sequence derives from a human donor in a cohort sampled during active COVID-19. Input material: peripheral blood.

As DNA, the CDR3 is TGCGCCAGCAGCTTCCGTAGTACAGCCTACGAGCAGTACTTC. It yields the protein CASSFRSTAYEQYF. The chain joins TRBV5-1 to TRBJ2-7, with unresolved D. CDR1 is SGHRS and CDR2 is YFSETQ in the germline V gene. The CDR3 contains 14 residues. Trimming took off 2 bases at V and 2 bases at J, with 11 bases between the two ends.